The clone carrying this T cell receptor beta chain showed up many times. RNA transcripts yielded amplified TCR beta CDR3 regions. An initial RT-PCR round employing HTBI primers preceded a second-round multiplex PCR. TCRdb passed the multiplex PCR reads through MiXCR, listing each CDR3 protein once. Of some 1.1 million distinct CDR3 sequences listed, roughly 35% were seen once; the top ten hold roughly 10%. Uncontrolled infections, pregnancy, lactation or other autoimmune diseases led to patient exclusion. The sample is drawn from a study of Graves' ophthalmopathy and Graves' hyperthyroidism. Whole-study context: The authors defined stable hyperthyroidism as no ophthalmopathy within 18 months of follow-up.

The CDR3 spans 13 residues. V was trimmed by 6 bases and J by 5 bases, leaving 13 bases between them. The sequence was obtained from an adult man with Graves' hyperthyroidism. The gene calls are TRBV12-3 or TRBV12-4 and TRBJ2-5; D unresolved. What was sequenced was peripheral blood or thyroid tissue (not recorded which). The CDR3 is CASSVEHGETQYF. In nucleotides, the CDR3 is TGTGCCAGCAGCGTAGAACATGGCGAGACCCAGTACTTC.